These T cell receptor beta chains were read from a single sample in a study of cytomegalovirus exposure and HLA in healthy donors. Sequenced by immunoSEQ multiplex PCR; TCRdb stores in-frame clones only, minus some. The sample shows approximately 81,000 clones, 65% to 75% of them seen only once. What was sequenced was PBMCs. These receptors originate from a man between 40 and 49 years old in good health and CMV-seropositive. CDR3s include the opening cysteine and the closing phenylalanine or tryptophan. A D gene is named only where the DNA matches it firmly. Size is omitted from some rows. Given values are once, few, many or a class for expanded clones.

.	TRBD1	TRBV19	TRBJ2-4	CASSSGGGGQGYIQYF	TGTGCCAGTAGTTCGGGGGGAGGGGGACAGGGGTACATTCAGTACTTC
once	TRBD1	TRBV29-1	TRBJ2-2	CSAQTGAQAGELFF	TGCAGCGCCCAGACAGGGGCGCAGGCCGGGGAGCTGTTTTTT
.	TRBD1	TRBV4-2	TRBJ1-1	CASSGQGMNTEAFF	TGTGCCAGCAGCGGACAGGGAATGAACACTGAAGCTTTCTTT
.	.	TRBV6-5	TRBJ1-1	CASSYSTFYGAEAFF	TGTGCCAGCAGTTACTCGACATTTTACGGGGCTGAAGCTTTCTTT
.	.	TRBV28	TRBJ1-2	CATNLPDGGFGGYTF	TGTGCCACCAACCTTCCAGACGGGGGATTTGGAGGCTACACCTTC
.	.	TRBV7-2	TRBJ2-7	CASSYQQGGDYEQYF	TGTGCCAGCAGCTACCAACAGGGAGGGGACTACGAGCAGTACTTC
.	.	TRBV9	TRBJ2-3	CASSVSAATSTDTQYF	TGTGCCAGCAGCGTTAGCGCTGCAACTAGCACAGATACGCAGTATTTT
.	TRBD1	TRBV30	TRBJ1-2	CAWITGQGWGYTF	TGTGCCTGGATAACGGGACAGGGCTGGGGCTACACCTTC
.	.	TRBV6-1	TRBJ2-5	CASSQGGDLKTQYF	TGTGCCAGCAGTCAAGGGGGGGACCTGAAGACCCAGTACTTC
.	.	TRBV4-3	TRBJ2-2	CASSLTGGATGELFF	TGCGCCAGCAGCCTCACAGGGGGGGCAACCGGGGAGCTGTTTTTT
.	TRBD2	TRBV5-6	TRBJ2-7	CASSFFSGSSSYEQYF	TGTGCCAGCAGTTTTTTTAGCGGGTCGAGCTCCTACGAGCAGTACTTC
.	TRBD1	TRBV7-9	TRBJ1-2	CASSIRDREYGYTF	TGTGCCAGCAGCATTAGGGACAGGGAATATGGCTACACCTTC
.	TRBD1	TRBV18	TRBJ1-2	CASSPQTGYGYTF	TGTGCCAGCTCACCGCAGACAGGGTATGGCTACACCTTC
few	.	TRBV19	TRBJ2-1	CASSIMSQGHGNEQFF	TGTGCCAGTAGTATTATGTCGCAGGGCCATGGGAATGAGCAGTTCTTC
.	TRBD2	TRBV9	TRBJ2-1	CASSSGLAIGNEQFF	TGTGCCAGCAGCTCGGGACTAGCGATCGGCAATGAGCAGTTCTTC
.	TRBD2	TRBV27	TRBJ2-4	CASSSRLAGGKNIQYF	TGTGCCAGCAGTTCCAGATTAGCGGGAGGCAAAAACATTCAGTACTTC
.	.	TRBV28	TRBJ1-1	CASRASLRGTEAFF	TGTGCCAGCAGGGCCAGCCTCCGAGGCACTGAAGCTTTCTTT
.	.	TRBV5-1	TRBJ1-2	CASSLTGDYGYTF	TGCGCCAGCAGCTTGACAGGCGACTATGGCTACACCTTC
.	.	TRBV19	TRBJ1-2	CASSTTGSSNYGYTF	TGTGCCAGTAGTACTACAGGGTCCTCTAACTATGGCTACACCTTC
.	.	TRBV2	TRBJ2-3	CASKTGKPTQYF	TGTGCCAGCAAGACGGGGAAGCCCACGCAGTATTTT
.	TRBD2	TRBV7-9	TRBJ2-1	CASSLYGLAEYNEQFF	TGTGCCAGCAGCTTATATGGACTAGCGGAGTACAATGAGCAGTTCTTC
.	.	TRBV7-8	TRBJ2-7	CASSARGSYEQYF	TGTGCCAGCAGCGCCAGGGGTTCATACGAGCAGTACTTC
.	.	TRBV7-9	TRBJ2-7	CASNRSPQGLRNYEQYF	TGTGCCAGCAATCGATCCCCGCAGGGTCTTAGAAACTACGAGCAGTACTTC
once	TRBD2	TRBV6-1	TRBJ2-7	CASTGGGRRDEQYF	TGTGCCAGCACTGGGGGGGGACGCCGCGACGAGCAGTACTTC
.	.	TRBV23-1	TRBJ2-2	CASSQSVSANTGELFF	TGCGCCAGCAGTCAATCGGTCAGTGCTAACACCGGGGAGCTGTTTTTT
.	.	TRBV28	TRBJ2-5	CASSFSHAQETQYF	TGTGCCAGCAGTTTTAGTCACGCGCAAGAGACCCAGTACTTC
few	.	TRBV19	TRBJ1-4	CASITGVEKLFF	TGTGCCAGTATTACGGGGGTGGAAAAACTGTTTTTT
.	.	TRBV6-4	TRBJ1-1	CASTQDAENTEAFF	TGTGCCAGCACCCAAGATGCGGAGAACACTGAAGCTTTCTTT
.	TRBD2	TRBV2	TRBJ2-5	CASSELGEGETQYF	TGTGCCAGCAGTGAACTGGGGGAGGGTGAGACCCAGTACTTC
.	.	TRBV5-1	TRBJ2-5	CASSSQGQETQYF	TGCGCCAGCAGCTCCCAGGGTCAAGAGACCCAGTACTTC
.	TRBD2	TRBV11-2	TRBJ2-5	CASSLSGVTQETQYF	TGTGCCAGCAGCTTAAGCGGGGTGACGCAAGAGACCCAGTACTTC
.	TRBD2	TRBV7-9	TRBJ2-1	CASSRGLAGGNEQFF	TGTGCCAGCAGTAGGGGACTAGCGGGAGGAAATGAGCAGTTCTTC
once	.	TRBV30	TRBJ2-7	CAWSGERAPYEQYF	TGTGCCTGGAGTGGAGAGCGGGCCCCCTACGAGCAGTACTTC
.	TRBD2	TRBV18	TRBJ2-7	CASSPSGRASNEQYF	TGTGCCAGCTCACCTAGCGGGAGGGCCTCGAACGAGCAGTACTTC
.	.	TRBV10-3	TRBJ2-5	CAISDSGDRETQYF	TGTGCCATCAGTGACTCAGGGGATAGGGAGACCCAGTACTTC
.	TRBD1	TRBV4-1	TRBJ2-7	CASSPTGASSYEQYF	TGCGCCAGCAGCCCGACAGGGGCGAGCTCCTACGAGCAGTACTTC
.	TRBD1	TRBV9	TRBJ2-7	CASSGQGASYEQYF	TGTGCCAGCAGCGGACAGGGGGCCTCCTACGAGCAGTACTTC
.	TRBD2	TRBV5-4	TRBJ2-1	CASSLGLADGEQFF	TGTGCCAGCAGCTTGGGACTAGCTGATGGGGAGCAGTTCTTC
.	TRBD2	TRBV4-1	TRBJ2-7	CASSQDPQFGGEQYF	TGCGCCAGCAGCCAAGATCCGCAGTTCGGGGGGGAGCAGTACTTC
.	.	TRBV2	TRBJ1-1	CASCVSSTGNTEAFF	TGTGCCAGCTGTGTAAGCTCGACTGGGAACACTGAAGCTTTCTTT
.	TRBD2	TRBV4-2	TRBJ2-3	CASSQALAGGTDTQYF	TGTGCCAGCAGCCAAGCTCTAGCGGGAGGCACAGATACGCAGTATTTT
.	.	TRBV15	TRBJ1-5	CATSRDPKGGQPQHF	TGTGCCACCAGCAGGGACCCGAAGGGAGGTCAGCCCCAGCATTTT
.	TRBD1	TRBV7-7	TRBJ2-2	CASSQGQGGTGELFF	TGTGCCAGCAGCCAAGGACAGGGTGGCACCGGGGAGCTGTTTTTT
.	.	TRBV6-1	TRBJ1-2	CASSLETQGINGYTF	TGTGCCAGCAGCCTTGAAACTCAGGGAATCAATGGCTACACCTTC
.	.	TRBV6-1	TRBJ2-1	CASSVESFSYNEQFF	TGTGCCAGCAGTGTGGAGTCATTCTCCTACAATGAGCAGTTCTTC
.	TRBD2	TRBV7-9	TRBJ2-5	CASSLMRGTAETQYF	TGTGCCAGCAGCTTAATGCGGGGGACGGCGGAGACCCAGTACTTC
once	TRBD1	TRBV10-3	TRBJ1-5	CAISEGGTGGYNQPQHF	TGTGCCATCAGTGAGGGGGGGACAGGGGGGTACAATCAGCCCCAGCATTTT
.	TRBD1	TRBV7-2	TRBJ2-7	CASSGGTGKREQYF	TGTGCCAGCAGCGGAGGGACAGGGAAACGGGAGCAGTACTTC
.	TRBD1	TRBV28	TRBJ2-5	CASSLNPGTEETQYF	TGTGCCAGCAGTTTAAACCCCGGGACAGAGGAGACCCAGTACTTC
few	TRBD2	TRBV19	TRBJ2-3	CASSELAGGYTDTQYF	TGTGCCAGTAGTGAACTAGCGGGGGGCTACACAGATACGCAGTATTTT
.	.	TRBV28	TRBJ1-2	CASSLSLGTKGYGYTF	TGTGCCAGCAGTTTATCTCTCGGGACTAAGGGCTATGGCTACACCTTC
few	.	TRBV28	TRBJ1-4	CASSLQGGNEKLFF	TGTGCCAGCAGTTTACAAGGGGGTAATGAAAAACTGTTTTTT
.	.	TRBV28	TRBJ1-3	CASSGRGGNTIYF	TGTGCCAGCAGTGGCAGGGGAGGAAACACCATATATTTT
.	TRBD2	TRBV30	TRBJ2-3	CAWEAGGGPQDTQYF	TGTGCCTGGGAAGCGGGGGGCGGGCCCCAGGATACGCAGTATTTT
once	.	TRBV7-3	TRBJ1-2	CASGDTSNYGYTF	TGTGCCAGCGGGGACACCTCTAACTATGGCTACACCTTC
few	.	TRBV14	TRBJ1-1	CASSQLRTEAFF	TGTGCCAGCAGCCAATTGAGAACTGAAGCTTTCTTT
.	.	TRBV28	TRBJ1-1	CASTRNTEAFF	TGTGCCAGCACGAGGAACACTGAAGCTTTCTTT
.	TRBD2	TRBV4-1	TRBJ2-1	CASSQLAGVGNEQFF	TGCGCCAGCAGCCAACTAGCGGGAGTGGGCAATGAGCAGTTCTTC